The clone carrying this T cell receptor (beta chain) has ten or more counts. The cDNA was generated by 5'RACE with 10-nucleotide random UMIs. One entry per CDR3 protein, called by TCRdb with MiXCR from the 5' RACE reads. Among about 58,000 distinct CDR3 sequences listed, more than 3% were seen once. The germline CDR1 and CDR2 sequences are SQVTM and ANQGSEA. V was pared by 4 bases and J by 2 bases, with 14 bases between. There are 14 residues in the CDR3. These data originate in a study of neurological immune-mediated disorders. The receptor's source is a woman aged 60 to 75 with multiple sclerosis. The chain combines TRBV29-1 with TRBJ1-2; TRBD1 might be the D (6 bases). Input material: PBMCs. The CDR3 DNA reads TGCAGCGTTGCCCAGAGGGGGTTCAACTATGGCTACACCTTC. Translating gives CSVAQRGFNYGYTF.